A selection of T cell receptor beta chains follows, all from one sample in a study of T cells after yellow fever vaccination. One entry per CDR3 protein results from TCRdb running MiXCR on the 5' RACE reads. Here the sample spans 450,000 to 550,000 distinct CDR3 sequences, roughly 22% being singletons. The sequencing here drew on PBMCs, taken roughly 20 days after the first yellow fever vaccination. The source is a man between 18 and 35 years old who received the YFV17D yellow fever vaccine. CDR3s include the opening cysteine and the closing phenylalanine or tryptophan.

CASSLAGDRNSPLHF,TRBV5-1,15
CASSLPGTGGNEQYF,TRBV5-6,15
CATSPAGYNSPLHF,TRBV12-3/TRBV12-4,14
CASSRHPDSGNTIYF,TRBV21-1,15
CASRKTSGGGETQYF,TRBV7-2,15
CASSRKGTGVRRTGELFF,TRBV6-1,18
CASGRIQPQHF,TRBV27,11
CASSSVYYEQYF,TRBV12-3/TRBV12-4,12
CAISQGQAKNYGYTF,TRBV10-3,15
CAIRGTHENTEAFF,TRBV10-3,14
CASSLGTVSYEQYF,TRBV5-1,14
CASSIPSGGPFFGEQFF,TRBV19,17
CASSKEGITYNSPLHF,TRBV4-3,16
CASRKGLAGDTQYF,TRBV19,14
CASSYASGAGELFF,TRBV7-2,14
CASSSGQQNTGELFF,TRBV5-4,15
CASSPLNGRNQETQYF,TRBV27,16
CSVEERGRYNEQFF,TRBV29-1,14
CASTRQADGGYTF,TRBV10-2,13
CASSQDRGQGRNEQFF,TRBV4-3,16